A single sample gave rise to the 3 T cell receptor beta chains below, sequenced in a study of cytomegalovirus exposure and HLA in healthy donors (dated by TCRdb to between 2016 and 2019). The protocol used for the library was the immunoSEQ multiplex PCR assay. For the multiplex PCR, a mixture combining 60 forward primers for TCR Vbeta segments and 13 reverse primers for TCR Jbeta segments was used. This is the immuneACCESS table as TCRdb keeps it, with only in-frame sequences that have V and J called. A part of the clones is gone; compared with another copy, unresolved V genes explain less than half, and the rest is unexplained. For this sample there are 100,000 or so clones; about 80% appear just once. The top ten clonotypes cover about 4.3% of the sample. Source material: PBMCs. These receptors originate from a man aged 35 to 55 in good health and CMV-seronegative.

This clone turned up a few times. V usage is TRBV7-2 and J usage is TRBJ2-5, with 8 positions matching TRBD1. V trimming: 0 bases; J trimming: 3 bases; junction bases outside the gene matches: 3. Germline V lookup: CDR1 SGHTA, CDR2 FQGNSA. This CDR3 spans 15 amino acids. The CDR3 region is CASSLAYRGEETQYF. CDR3 in DNA: TGTGCCAGCAGCTTAGCCTACAGGGGGGAAGAGACCCAGTACTTC.

Remarks on this clone: Its ends do not fully match the called genes, so a read error is possible. Other DNA sequences in this sample translate to the same CDR3. This rearrangement joins TRBV27 to TRBJ1-6; no firm D call. The germline V gene encodes CDR1 MNHEY and CDR2 SMNVEV (reference sequence). The CDR3 covers 16 residues. The CDR3 region is CASSNQRSSYNSPLHF. The CDR3 nucleotides read TGTGCCAGCAGCAACCAGAGGAGCTCCTATAATTCCCCCCTCCACTTT.

The table lists this clone with a count of one. The V and J genes are TRBV5-4 and TRBJ1-1; D is uncertain. The length of the CDR3 is 13 residues. V shed 0 bases and J shed 3 bases, with 6 bases lying between them. Germline V gene sequence: CDR1 SGHNT, CDR2 YYREEE (reference sequence). CDR3 protein: CASSLAPDTEAFF. CDR3 nucleotides: TGTGCCAGCAGCTTGGCTCCGGACACTGAAGCTTTCTTT.